One and the same sample provided the 29 T cell receptor beta chains below, sequenced in a study of blood T cell repertoires in COVID-19. Sequenced by immunoSEQ multiplex PCR; TCRdb stores in-frame clones only, minus some. The profile covers about 190,000 clones, with roughly 80% appearing a single time and less than 15% taken by the ten largest. Sequencing was carried out using peripheral blood. The receptors stem from a man aged 45 to 65 who had recovered from COVID-19.

This chain uses TRBV19 with TRBJ2-1; 8 bases are shared with TRBD2. The CDR3 runs 15 residues. The junction had 11 bases not matched to a gene; V was cut back by 9 bases and J by 4 bases. Germline CDR1 and CDR2: LNHDA and SQIVND (reference sequence). This chain's CDR3 is CASGTRLTGYNEQFF. The CDR3 nucleotides are TGTGCCAGCGGGACTAGACTTACCGGGTACAATGAGCAGTTCTTC.

J is TRBJ1-6 and V is TRBV7-2; D not certain. The CDR3 is 15 residues long. V was pared by 1 base and J by 8 bases, with 12 bases between. Per germline, CDR1 SGHTA and CDR2 FQGNSA. Here the CDR3 DNA reads TGTGCCAGCAGCTTAGGCCAGAGAGGAGATTCACCCCTCCACTTT. This gives the protein CASSLGQRGDSPLHF. Supplemented by reference TRBV7-2 and TRBJ1-6, the full variable domain reads GAGVSQSPSNKVTEKGKDVELRCDPISGHTALYWYRQSLGQGLEFLIYFQGNSAPDKSGLPSDRFSAERTGGSVSTLTIQRTQQEDSAVYLCASSLGQRGDSPLHFGNGTRLTVT.

The gene calls are TRBV3-1 (or the pseudogene TRBV3-2) and TRBJ2-7; D gene unclear. V was trimmed by 2 bases and J by 5 bases, leaving 7 bases between them. Per germline, CDR1 LGHDT and CDR2 YNNKEL (reference sequence). This CDR3 region has 12 residues. CDR3 loop: CASSQSRDEQYF. The CDR3 bases are TGTGCCAGCAGCCAAAGTCGGGACGAGCAGTACTTC.

This clone has only one observation. The V and J genes are TRBV4-1 and TRBJ2-1; 12 positions agree with TRBD2. V was clipped by 1 base and J by 6 bases; unmatched bases: 16. The germline V gene encodes CDR1 MGHRA and CDR2 YSYEKL. CDR3 size: 20 residues. The CDR3 bases are TGCGCCAGCAGCCAAGTAGTGTCGCTAGCGGGAGGGCCGGTATCCAATGAGCAGTTCTTC. Translation gives CASSQVVSLAGGPVSNEQFF.

The chain carries TRBV25-1 and TRBJ2-1; tentative D call: TRBD2 (5 bases). Germline CDR1 MGHDK, CDR2 SYGVNS. Between the trimmed V and J ends, which lost 6 bases and 2 bases, there was a span of 5 bases. The CDR3 loop spans 12 amino acids. The CDR3, as DNA: TGTGCCAGCAGCGGGACCTACAATGAGCAGTTCTTC. Translating it yields CASSGTYNEQFF. Supplemented by reference TRBV25-1 and TRBJ2-1, the full variable domain reads EADIYQTPRYLVIGTGKKITLECSQTMGHDKMYWYQQDPGMELHLIHYSYGVNSTEKGDLSSESTVSRIRTEHFPLTLESARPSHTSQYLCASSGTYNEQFFGPGTRLTVL.

The chain recombines TRBV27 with TRBJ2-1; the match to TRBD2 covers 13 bases. The CDR3 covers 15 residues. The junction had 4 bases not matched to a gene; V was cut back by 4 bases and J by 7 bases. Germline values: CDR1 MNHEY, CDR2 SMNVEV (reference sequence). CDR3 nucleotides: TGTGCCAGCAGTTGGACTAGCGGGAGATCAAATGAGCAGTTCTTC. It yields the protein CASSWTSGRSNEQFF.

J is TRBJ2-1 and V is TRBV4-3, with TRBD2 identical over 12 bases. The CDR3 length is 16 residues. V shed 2 bases, J shed 7 bases, and the junction held 6 bases outside the gene matches. Germline CDR1 reads LGHNA; CDR2 reads YSLEER. Here the CDR3 reads CASSQQTSGSFNEQFF. Here the CDR3 DNA reads TGCGCCAGCAGCCAACAGACTAGCGGGAGTTTTAATGAGCAGTTCTTC.

This clone was observed a single time. This sequence joins TRBV3-1 (or the pseudogene TRBV3-2) and TRBJ2-1; TRBD2 aligns across 7 bases. The CDR3 is made up of 16 amino acids. Looked up from germline, CDR1 is LGHDT and CDR2 is YNNKEL (reference sequence). Trimming removed 0 bases from V and 4 bases from J; junction bases left unmatched: 6. CDR3 sequence: CASSQDNGEGYNEQFF. The CDR3 DNA is TGTGCCAGCAGCCAAGATAATGGGGAGGGGTACAATGAGCAGTTCTTC.

The V call is TRBV25-1, the J call TRBJ2-2; 15 nucleotides match TRBD2. The CDR3 has 17 residues. Looked up from germline, CDR1 is MGHDK and CDR2 is SYGVNS. V gave up 4 bases and J gave up 7 bases; unmatched junction bases: 7. Written as DNA, the CDR3 is TGTGCCAGCAGTGGGTGGACTAGCGGGAGGGCGGTCGGGGAGCTGTTTTTT. Translated, it gives CASSGWTSGRAVGELFF.

This clone has a single count. The chain couples TRBV12-5 to TRBJ1-1; 7 bases line up with TRBD1. Losses at the gene ends were 6 bases for V and 5 bases for J; bases not matched to a gene: 9. Germline CDR1 is LGHNT and CDR2 is FRNRAP. The CDR3 spans 14 residues. The CDR3 sequence: CASGPDRDYTEAFF. The DNA of the CDR3 is TGTGCTAGTGGGCCCGACAGGGATTATACTGAAGCTTTCTTT.

The gene calls are TRBV7-2 and TRBJ1-1; maybe TRBD1 (6 bases). Trimming cost V 3 bases and J 5 bases, with 10 bases left between them. Germline V CDR1 and CDR2: SGHTA, FQGNSA. The CDR3 is made up of 13 amino acids. Here the CDR3 reads CASSLAGVTEAFF. CDR3 bases: TGTGCCAGCAGCTTGGCAGGGGTAACTGAAGCTTTCTTT.

The genes are TRBV4-3 and TRBJ2-1; TRBD2 agrees at 13 bases. Germline CDR1 is LGHNA and CDR2 is YSLEER. The CDR3 is 19 residues long. V shed 0 bases and J 6 bases; nucleotides not matched to a gene: 11. Here the CDR3 DNA reads TGCGCCAGCAGCCAAGATGCGCTGATTTGGACTAGCGGGAGCAATGAGCAGTTCTTC. This encodes CASSQDALIWTSGSNEQFF.

This rearrangement joins TRBV2 to TRBJ1-1, with TRBD1 matching over 12 bases. V gave up 4 bases and J gave up 4 bases; unmatched junction bases: 4. Germline CDR1 SNHLY, CDR2 FYNNEI. The CDR3 covers 15 residues. The CDR3 DNA reads TGTGCCAGCAGTGGGGGACAGGGGGCTATCACTGAAGCTTTCTTT. Protein sequence: CASSGGQGAITEAFF.

V and J are TRBV5-4 and TRBJ2-5; 8 bases align to TRBD2. There are 16 residues in the CDR3. The ends lost 4 bases at V and 0 bases at J; junction bases unmatched: 8. The germline V gene has CDR1 SGHNT and CDR2 YYREEE (reference sequence). CDR3 protein: CASSPGGAGDQETQYF. The CDR3 nucleotides read TGTGCCAGCAGCCCCGGGGGAGCGGGAGACCAAGAGACCCAGTACTTC.

This clone was recorded a few times. The V and J genes are TRBV7-3 and TRBJ2-1, with D possibly TRBD2 on 5 matching bases. The germline V and J ends were trimmed by 0 bases and 3 bases, with 9 bases remaining between them. From germline, CDR1 is SGHTA and CDR2 FQGTGA. The CDR3 consists of 15 residues. CDR3: CASSLTFGDYNEQFF. The DNA for the CDR3 is TGTGCCAGCAGCTTAACGTTCGGGGACTACAATGAGCAGTTCTTC.

The chain uses TRBV24-1 and TRBJ2-3; the match to TRBD2 covers 8 bases. The length of the CDR3 is 18 residues. J lost 6 bases, V lost 1 base, and 14 bases had no gene match. Per germline, CDR1 KGHDR and CDR2 SFDVKD. The CDR3 sequence is CATSDFALAASGGDTQYF. CDR3 nucleotides: TGTGCCACCAGTGATTTCGCACTAGCGGCATCGGGGGGGGATACGCAGTATTTT.

The J gene is TRBJ2-3, the V gene TRBV20-1, with 9 bases that match TRBD2. The CDR3 spans 17 residues. Losses at the gene ends were 3 bases for V and 0 bases for J; bases not matched to a gene: 10. Germline loops: CDR1 DFQATT, CDR2 SNEGSKA (reference sequence). This chain's CDR3 is CSASVVSGSLSTDTQYF. CDR3 coding DNA: TGCAGTGCTAGTGTCGTTAGCGGGAGCCTTAGCACAGATACGCAGTATTTT.

This CDR3 is CASNRLAGNYEQYF. The CDR3 DNA reads as TGTGCCAGCAATAGACTAGCGGGAAACTACGAGCAGTACTTC. V usage is TRBV3-1 (or the pseudogene TRBV3-2) and J usage is TRBJ2-7; 11 bases align to TRBD2. Germline values: CDR1 LGHDT, CDR2 YNNKEL (reference sequence). The CDR3 extends over 14 amino acids. The junction had 5 bases not matched to a gene; V was cut back by 7 bases and J by 3 bases.

The V gene is TRBV9, the J gene TRBJ2-3, with a possible D match to TRBD2 (5 bases). Trimming left V 6 bases short and J 1 base short, with 6 bases between. The CDR3 is made up of 12 amino acids. Per the germline V gene, CDR1 is SGDLS and CDR2 is YYNGEE. CDR3 sequence: CASTAGTDTQYF. The CDR3 nucleotides read TGTGCCAGCACAGCGGGCACAGATACGCAGTATTTT.

This clone was observed many times. The chain combines TRBV19 with TRBJ2-4; 9 bases are a match to TRBD1. The CDR3 sequence is 14 residues long. V dropped 4 bases and J dropped 8; count of bases not matched to a gene: 6. CDR1 and CDR2 from the germline V gene are LNHDA and SQIVND (reference sequence). The CDR3 bases are TGTGCCAGTAGTACGGGACAGGGCTCGTACATTCAGTACTTC. This sequence encodes CASSTGQGSYIQYF.

The V and J genes are TRBV21-1 and TRBJ2-3; the DNA was not used to check the table's D call, TRBD2. TRBV21-1 is deemed a pseudogene. The CDR3 runs 18 residues. CDR3: CASRETSGARSLTDTQYF. The CDR3 nucleotides read TGTGCCAGCAGGGAGACTAGCGGGGCACGCTCGCTCACAGATACGCAGTATTTT.

The chain uses TRBV28 and TRBJ2-7, with TRBD2 matching 12 bases. The CDR3 runs to 14 residues. Germline CDR1 and CDR2: MDHEN and SYDVKM. The V gene end was trimmed by 8 bases and the J gene end by 4 bases; junction bases not matched to a gene: 6. CDR3 region: CASQETSGRYEQYF. In nucleotides, the CDR3 is TGTGCCAGCCAGGAGACTAGCGGGAGATACGAGCAGTACTTC.

This chain joins TRBV7-3 and TRBJ2-2, with 10 bases matching TRBD2. Unmatched junction bases numbered 7, after V lost 6 bases and J lost 3 bases. The CDR3 is 16 residues long. In germline, CDR1 is SGHTA, CDR2 FQGTGA. CDR3 bases: TGTGCCAGCAGACTAGCGGGATGGAGCGACACCGGGGAGCTGTTTTTT. As protein: CASRLAGWSDTGELFF.

This clone is a singleton in its sample. The V gene is TRBV11-3, the J gene TRBJ2-1, with 8 positions matching TRBD2. The CDR3 runs 13 residues. CDR1 is SGHNT and CDR2 is YENEEA in the germline V gene. V shed 4 bases, J shed 8 bases, and the junction held 4 bases outside the gene matches. The DNA for the CDR3 is TGTGCCAGCAGCTCACCGGGGGGGGATGAGCAGTTCTTC. Its translation is CASSSPGGDEQFF.

The chain combines TRBV28 with TRBJ1-1; D gene uncertain. Trimming pared 6 bases from V and 5 bases from J, leaving 16 bases between. Germline V CDR1 and CDR2: MDHEN, SYDVKM. There are 14 residues in the CDR3. In DNA form, the CDR3 reads TGTGCCAGCAGCTTCCGGTGGGCCGGAACTGAAGCTTTCTTT. It specifies CASSFRWAGTEAFF.

The chain links TRBV7-9 to TRBJ2-1, with 13 bases that match TRBD2. Germline assignment: CDR1 SEHNR and CDR2 FQNEAQ (reference sequence). The CDR3 spans 16 residues. With 5 bases clipped from V and 8 bases from J, the junction kept 9 bases outside the gene matches. Written as DNA, the CDR3 is TGTGCCAGCAGCCCAAGGACTAGCGGGAGATCACATGAGCAGTTCTTC. Its protein is CASSPRTSGRSHEQFF.

This clone was counted a few times. The chain couples TRBV24-1 to TRBJ2-1; the match to TRBD1 covers 7 bases. Germline CDR1 reads KGHDR; CDR2 reads SFDVKD. The CDR3 totals 12 residues. After removal of 10 bases from V and 4 bases from J, the junction contained 3 bases not matched to a gene. CDR3 nucleotide sequence: TGTGCCACATCACAGGGGTACAATGAGCAGTTCTTC. Translation: CATSQGYNEQFF.

V is TRBV9 and J is TRBJ2-7; 8 bases match TRBD2. The ends lost 4 bases at V and 3 bases at J; junction bases unmatched: 9. Germline values: CDR1 SGDLS, CDR2 YYNGEE. The CDR3 has 15 amino acids. The CDR3 reads CASSPKAGVDYEQYF. The CDR3 DNA is TGTGCCAGCAGCCCAAAAGCGGGAGTGGACTACGAGCAGTACTTC.

The V call is TRBV2, the J call TRBJ1-2; no firm D call. There are 13 residues in the CDR3. Trimming removed 4 bases at V and 3 bases at J, with 9 bases between. Germline lookup yields CDR1 SNHLY and CDR2 FYNNEI. The CDR3 region has the DNA TGTGCCAGCAGTGTTATAGCTTACTATGGCTACACCTTC. Its protein product is CASSVIAYYGYTF.